This entry lists 2 T cell receptor beta chains sequenced from one sample in a study of shared clonotypes between healthy human individuals. Positively selected for CCR7, the CD45RO-negative cells used as naive CD8 cells excluded terminally differentiated effector memory CD45RA+ cells. Profiling relied on immunoSEQ multiplex PCR, and the TCRdb table lists in-frame clones only, not all of them. The data contain around 2,000,000 clones, roughly 94% of them singletons. Material: naive CD8+ T cells sorted from blood. The receptors were gathered from a young man in good health.

The genes are TRBV6-6 and TRBJ2-5; D is uncertain. Germline-derived CDR1 and CDR2 are MNHNY and SVGAGI (reference sequence). The length of the CDR3 is 15 residues. Between the trimmed V and J ends, which lost 4 bases and 0 bases, there was a span of 12 bases. CDR3 sequence (DNA): TGTGCCAGCAGTTCAGTGGGGTGGTACCAAGAGACCCAGTACTTC. Amino acid sequence: CASSSVGWYQETQYF.

The chain combines TRBV2 with TRBJ2-7, with 7 bases matching TRBD2. This CDR3 comprises 17 residues. The V gene's germline CDR1 is SNHLY and CDR2 FYNNEI. The V gene end was trimmed by 1 base and the J gene end by 3 bases; junction bases not matched to a gene: 12. The CDR3 nucleotides are TGTGCCAGCAGTGAAGGGGTAGGCGGGGCGGGGGTCTACGAGCAGTACTTC. It translates to CASSEGVGGAGVYEQYF.